This TCR beta chain was captured in a study of CD8+CD57+ T cells in acquired aplastic anemia. Study summary: DNA per sorted CD4+ or CD8+ sample ranged about 0.19 to 30 ug, averaging approximately 3.3 ug.

In germline, CDR1 is SGHTA, CDR2 FQGNSA. The CDR3 totals 15 residues. Flow cytometry had shown expanded CD8+CD57+ cells in the patients chosen for sequencing. The template for TCR beta VDJ and CDR3 sequence profiling was genomic DNA. In TCRdb, the reads were re-called with MiXCR into one record per CDR3 protein. The sample includes more than 150,000 distinct CDR3 sequences, 40% to 55% of them seen just once. About this clonotype: One end of the junction does not line up with germline, which may come from a read error.

This rearrangement joins TRBV7-2 to TRBJ1-2; D is unresolved. The sequenced sample consisted of sorted CD4+, CD8+, or CD8+CD57+ T cells (not recorded which) from PBMCs. The sequence was collected from a human donor with aplastic anemia. The CDR3 DNA sequence: TGTGTCAGCAGCTTAGCTAGGGAGTCTAACTATGGCTACACCTTC. It yields the protein CVSSLARESNYGYTF.